This T cell receptor (beta chain) was sequenced in a study of T-cell memory formation after mild COVID-19 (dated by TCRdb to the early 2020s). The study in broad terms: TCR sequence clusters from the two donors were found to be largely donor specific. Two young, previously healthy adult volunteers made up the cohort, one male and one female. In a couple of donors, T-cell clones that expanded and contracted after mild COVID-19 were followed by sequencing TCRalpha and TCRbeta repertoires longitudinally.

General findings and caveats noted by the study authors: The study covered only a couple of mild cases, and larger cohorts including severe cases with pre-infection samples were considered necessary. The detection of some responding clones in pre-infection memory suggests that pre-existing cross-reactive memory T cells joined the SARS-CoV-2 response. SARS-CoV-2 specificity of the second-wave clones peaking on day 37 was not confirmed. Clones that contracted from day 15 to 85 showed balanced CD4/CD8 phenotypes, whereas a second wave of clones that expanded from day 15 to 37 leaned towards CD4+. Contracting CD4+ clones turned up mainly in the CM and EM memory subsets, whereas EMRA was where CD8+ clones were enriched.

This clonotype showed up just a few times. Its antigen is unknown. At one of its ends the junction is not consistent with the germline gene, which may arise from a read error. From a lookup of the germline V gene, CDR1 and CDR2 are MGHDK and SYGVNS. There are 14 amino acids in the CDR3, from cysteine to phenylalanine inclusive. This entry keeps only the CDR3 DNA: 42 bases, framed from base 1. The sequencer listed for this sample is Illumina NovaSeq 6000. TCRalpha and TCRbeta cDNA libraries were built by 5'RACE with constant-segment primers, adding sample barcodes and unique molecular identifiers. RNA was extracted from every sample with Trizol reagent. The libraries were amplified in two PCR steps, and the second step added a second sample barcode and Illumina TruSeq adapters. The libraries were sequenced on an Illumina NovaSeq using 2 x 150 bp paired-end reads. On the study's bioinformatics: Demultiplexing of reads and collapsing into UMI-guided consensus sequences were performed with migec v1.2.7. Using mixcr v2.1.11, UMI consensuses were aligned to TRA and TRB V and J templates and then assembled into clonotypes. A clonotype was counted as expanded or contracted only when both edgeR and NoisET called the clonotype significant, with the noise models trained on biological replicates. edgeR calls used a false discovery rate-adjusted p below 0.01 and a log2 fold-change threshold of 1. As an exploratory analysis of dynamics, max-normalized trajectories of the 1000 most abundant clonotypes were examined with PCA combined with hierarchical clustering. Each responding clone was given a CD4 or CD8 phenotype based on the CD4+ and CD8+ repertoires, which had been sequenced separately. The public reads were quality trimmed at Q25 with fastp and then assembled into clones with MiXCR by TCRdb, keeping productive beta chains. Rows with one shared CDR3 protein collapse into an entry with the most common genes and DNA. These V and J calls rely on TCRdb rather than the paper's analysis. The sample table shows 300,000 to 400,000 distinct CDR3 sequences, and under 15% are seen once. The ten largest clones add up to over 20% of the sample.

Ficoll-Paque density gradient centrifugation was the method used to isolate PBMCs. This TCR derives from a man aged 18 to 30 who had mild COVID-19 (a few samples of this study predate the infection). The sample titles of this study are shuffled in the database, so cell type and time point are left out; the donor was told from shared clones. The sample consisted of PBMCs or a T cell subset sorted from them (not recorded which). Here the chain combines TRBV25-1 and TRBJ2-7; TRBD1 might be the D gene, on 6 matching bases. The CDR3 protein: CASSEYVTGRPIHF. The sequence in DNA is TGTGCCAGCAGTGAATATGTGACAGGTCGCCCTATCCACTTC.